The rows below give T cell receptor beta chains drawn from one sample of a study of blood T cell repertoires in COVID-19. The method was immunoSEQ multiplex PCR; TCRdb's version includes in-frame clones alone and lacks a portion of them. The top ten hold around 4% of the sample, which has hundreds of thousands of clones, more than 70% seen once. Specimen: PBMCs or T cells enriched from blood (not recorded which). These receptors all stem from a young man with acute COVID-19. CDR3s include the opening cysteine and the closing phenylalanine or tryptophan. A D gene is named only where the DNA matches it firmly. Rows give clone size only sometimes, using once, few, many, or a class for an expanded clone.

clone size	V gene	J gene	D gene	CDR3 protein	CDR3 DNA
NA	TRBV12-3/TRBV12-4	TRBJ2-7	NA	CASSRLESYEQYF	TGTGCCAGCAGCCGACTAGAATCCTACGAGCAGTACTTC
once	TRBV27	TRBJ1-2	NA	CASSFFRQALTF	TGTGCCAGCAGTTTCTTTAGACAGGCCCTCACCTTC
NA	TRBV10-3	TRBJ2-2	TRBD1	CAISDPLRGGRNTGELFF	TGTGCCATCAGTGACCCGCTAAGAGGGGGCAGGAACACCGGGGAGCTGTTTTTT
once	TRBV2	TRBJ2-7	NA	CASSEALGTRSSYEQYF	TGTGCCAGCAGTGAAGCGCTTGGGACACGGAGCTCCTACGAGCAGTACTTC
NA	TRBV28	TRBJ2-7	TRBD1	CASNQGQGLSYEQYF	TGTGCCAGCAACCAAGGACAGGGCCTCTCCTACGAGCAGTACTTC
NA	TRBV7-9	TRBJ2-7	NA	CASSPTSFEQYF	TGTGCCAGCAGCCCAACTAGCTTCGAGCAGTACTTC
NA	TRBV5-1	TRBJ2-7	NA	CASSLKIAGKPEQYF	TGCGCCAGCAGCTTGAAGATCGCAGGTAAACCCGAGCAGTACTTC
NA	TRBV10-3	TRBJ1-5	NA	CAISPSSSYQPQHF	TGTGCCATCAGCCCCAGTTCCTCTTATCAGCCCCAGCATTTT
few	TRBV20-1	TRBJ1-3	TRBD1	CSASPSGGQNTIYF	TGCAGTGCTAGTCCATCAGGGGGGCAAAACACCATATATTTT
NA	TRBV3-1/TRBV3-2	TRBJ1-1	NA	CASSGKGLRNTEAFF	TGTGCCAGCAGCGGGAAGGGACTCAGGAACACTGAAGCTTTCTTT
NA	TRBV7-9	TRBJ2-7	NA	CASSSPSSYEQYF	TGTGCCAGCAGCTCCCCGAGCTCCTACGAGCAGTACTTC
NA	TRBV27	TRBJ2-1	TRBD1	CASTPGQGAWSSYNEQFF	TGTGCCAGCACTCCGGGACAGGGGGCCTGGAGCTCCTACAATGAGCAGTTCTTC
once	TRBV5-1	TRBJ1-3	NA	CASSLGWGDSGNTIYF	TGCGCCAGCAGCTTGGGGTGGGGAGACTCTGGAAACACCATATATTTT
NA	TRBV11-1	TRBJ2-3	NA	CASSPQGSSTDTQYF	TGTGCCAGCAGCCCACAGGGCTCTAGCACAGATACGCAGTATTTT
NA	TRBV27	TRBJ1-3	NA	CASSIYRSSGNTIYF	TGTGCCAGCAGTATTTACAGAAGCTCTGGAAACACCATATATTTT
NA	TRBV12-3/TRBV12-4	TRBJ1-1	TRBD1	CASTRQGNTEAFF	TGTGCCAGCACCCGACAGGGCAACACTGAAGCTTTCTTT
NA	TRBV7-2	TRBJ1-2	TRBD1	CASSTGQGGGYTF	TGTGCCAGCAGCACGGGACAGGGGGGTGGCTACACCTTC
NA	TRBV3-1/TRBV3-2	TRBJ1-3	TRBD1	CASSSSDRVYTIYF	TGTGCCAGCAGCTCCTCGGACAGGGTATACACCATATATTTT
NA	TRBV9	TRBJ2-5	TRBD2	CASSPGGVPETQYF	TGTGCCAGCAGCCCGGGAGGGGTACCTGAGACCCAGTACTTC
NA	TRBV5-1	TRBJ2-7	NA	CASSLPGRYEQYF	TGCGCCAGCAGCTTGCCAGGGAGGTACGAGCAGTACTTC
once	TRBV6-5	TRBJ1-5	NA	CASSYRSNGQPQHF	TGTGCCAGCAGTTATCGGTCGAATGGTCAGCCCCAGCATTTT
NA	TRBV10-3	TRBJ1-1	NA	CAISESEGNTEAFF	TGTGCCATCAGTGAGTCGGAGGGGAACACTGAAGCTTTCTTT
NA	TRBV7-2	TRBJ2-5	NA	CASSPYMGAALQETQYF	TGTGCCAGCAGCCCATATATGGGGGCGGCTCTTCAAGAGACCCAGTACTTC
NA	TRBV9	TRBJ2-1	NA	CASSPEVGADEQFF	TGTGCCAGCAGCCCAGAGGTGGGGGCCGATGAGCAGTTCTTC
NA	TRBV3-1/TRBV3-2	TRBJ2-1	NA	CASSQVQGSKDEQFF	TGTGCCAGCAGCCAAGTACAGGGTAGTAAGGATGAGCAGTTCTTC
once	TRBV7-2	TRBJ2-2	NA	CASSPVSGGTGELFF	TGTGCCAGCAGCCCCGTTAGCGGCGGCACCGGGGAGCTGTTTTTT
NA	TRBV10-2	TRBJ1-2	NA	CASKPPGLNYGYTF	TGCGCCAGCAAGCCCCCGGGACTCAACTATGGCTACACCTTC